Listed below are T cell receptor beta chains from one sample, sequenced in a study of CD8 T cells in Susac syndrome. Using its own MiXCR run on the immunoSEQ multiplex PCR reads, TCRdb lists one record per CDR3 protein. Of approximately 120,000 distinct CDR3 sequences listed, 90% to 96% are singletons. Sample: CD4+ T cells from PBMCs. The receptors derive from a human donor in good health. Each CDR3 is given with its conserved first and last residue. D genes are given only for firm matches. The size field is filled for only some rows; it gives once, few, many or a size class.

clone_size	d_call	v_call	j_call	cdr3_nt	cdr3_aa
.	TRBD1	TRBV3-1	TRBJ2-5	TGTGCCAGCAGCCAAGCTCGGACAGGACGGGAGACCCAGTACTTC	CASSQARTGRETQYF
once	TRBD1	TRBV9	TRBJ2-7	TGTGCCAGCAGCGAAACGGGGGGACAGGGGGACTACGAGCAGTACTTC	CASSETGGQGDYEQYF
.	TRBD1	TRBV9	TRBJ1-2	TGTGCCAGCAGCGAAAGGGACAGACCGGGCTATGGCTACACCTTC	CASSERDRPGYGYTF
once	.	TRBV20-1	TRBJ2-5	TGCAGTGCTAGAGATCCGGGGCCAGGAACGGAGACCCAGTACTTC	CSARDPGPGTETQYF
once	.	TRBV5-8	TRBJ1-2	TGTGCCAGCAGCCTTTACAGGGTGCGCTATGGCTACACCTTC	CASSLYRVRYGYTF
.	.	TRBV20-1	TRBJ2-7	TGCAGTGCTAGAAAGTCCGTTAACGAGCAGTACTTC	CSARKSVNEQYF
once	.	TRBV23-1	TRBJ1-5	TGCGCCAGCAGTCAATCATCCAACAGGGAGGGCCGCGGCAATCAGCCCCAGCATTTT	CASSQSSNREGRGNQPQHF
.	.	TRBV12-5	TRBJ2-2	TGTGCTAGTGGTTTGGTACGGGGGGAGCTGTTTTTT	CASGLVRGELFF
.	.	TRBV27	TRBJ1-2	TGTGCCAGCAGTTTTTATGGGCAGAACTATGGCTACACCTTC	CASSFYGQNYGYTF
.	TRBD2	TRBV30	TRBJ2-7	TGTGCCTGGAGGCCCTTCCGGACTAGCGGCTCCTACGAGCAGTACTTC	CAWRPFRTSGSYEQYF
.	.	TRBV19	TRBJ1-5	TGTGCCAGCACCTACTCGTATGGGGCCGGGAATCAGCCCCAGCATTTT	CASTYSYGAGNQPQHF
.	TRBD2	TRBV7-2	TRBJ2-7	TGTGCCAGCAGCCGATCAGGGGGACTAGCTCAGCAGTACTTC	CASSRSGGLAQQYF
.	.	TRBV7-8	TRBJ2-6	TGTGCCAGCAGCTTCAGGGTCGGGGCCAACGTCCTGACTTTC	CASSFRVGANVLTF
.	.	TRBV15	TRBJ2-7	TGTGCCACCAGCAGATTAACAGTGCCCTCCTACGAGCAGTACTTC	CATSRLTVPSYEQYF
.	.	TRBV13	TRBJ2-7	TGTGCCAGCAGCTTCGGCGGATTCAACGAGCAGTACTTC	CASSFGGFNEQYF
.	TRBD2	TRBV24-1	TRBJ2-5	TGTGCCACCAGTGACCCCCGAGTGGCGGGGGGTGCAGAGACCCAGTACTTC	CATSDPRVAGGAETQYF
once	TRBD2	TRBV6-2/TRBV6-3	TRBJ2-2	TGTGCCAGCAGTTACTTAGCGGGGGCTTCGAACACCGGGGAGCTGTTTTTT	CASSYLAGASNTGELFF
.	TRBD2	TRBV28	TRBJ2-5	TGTGCCAGCAGACTAGCGGGAGGGCAAGAGACCCAGTACTTC	CASRLAGGQETQYF
.	.	TRBV5-1	TRBJ1-5	TGCGCCAGGAAAAAGGGAGGGCAGCCCCAGCATTTT	CARKKGGQPQHF
.	.	TRBV2	TRBJ1-1	TGTGCCAGCAAATACTACAGGGAGAACACTGAAGCTTTCTTT	CASKYYRENTEAFF
.	.	TRBV5-6	TRBJ2-6	TGTGCCAGCACCCTAGGGGGGCGGGGGGCCAACGTCCTGACTTTC	CASTLGGRGANVLTF
.	TRBD2	TRBV4-1	TRBJ2-7	TGCGCCAGCAGCCAGGGACTAGCGGGAGTGCTAGGCGAGCAGTACTTC	CASSQGLAGVLGEQYF
.	.	TRBV5-4	TRBJ2-1	TGTGCCAGCAGCTTGGAGGCAGGCAGCAATGAGCAGTTCTTC	CASSLEAGSNEQFF
.	.	TRBV5-1	TRBJ1-4	TGCGCCAGCAGCTTGGTCGGGGAGAATGAAAAACTGTTTTTT	CASSLVGENEKLFF
once	.	TRBV7-9	TRBJ1-2	TGTGCCAGCAGCTTAGGTCTCCGGTATGGCTACACCTTC	CASSLGLRYGYTF
.	.	TRBV9	TRBJ2-7	TGTGCCAGCAGCGTGGGGCTAGCTCGCGGATACGAGCAGTACTTC	CASSVGLARGYEQYF
.	.	TRBV20-1	TRBJ1-1	TGCAGTGTTAGACGGCAGGCGAACACTGAAGCTTTCTTT	CSVRRQANTEAFF
.	.	TRBV18	TRBJ1-1	TGTGCCAGCTCACCCGGAAAAGGCAGACTGAACACTGAAGCTTTCTTT	CASSPGKGRLNTEAFF
.	.	TRBV6-2/TRBV6-3	TRBJ1-1	TGTGCCAGCAGTTATAATCAGATGAACACTGAAGCTTTCTTT	CASSYNQMNTEAFF
.	TRBD1	TRBV3-1	TRBJ1-5	TGTGCCAGCAGCCTAGACAGGGGCCCGAATCAGCCCCAGCATTTT	CASSLDRGPNQPQHF
once	TRBD2	TRBV20-1	TRBJ2-7	TGCAGTGCTAGAATTATAGCGGGCGGGGAGCAGTACTTC	CSARIIAGGEQYF
.	TRBD2	TRBV7-2	TRBJ2-1	TGTGCCAGCAGCTTCGCGGGACTACCCTACAATGAGCAGTTCTTC	CASSFAGLPYNEQFF
.	.	TRBV20-1	TRBJ2-5	TGCAGTGCTAGACCTCCGGGGACCCAAGAGACCCAGTACTTC	CSARPPGTQETQYF
.	.	TRBV18	TRBJ2-5	TGTGCCAGCTCACCAAGGCAAGAGACCCAGTACTTC	CASSPRQETQYF
.	TRBD2	TRBV5-1	TRBJ2-3	TGCGCCAGCAGCTTGGGCGAAATAGCGGGAGGAGATACGCAGTATTTT	CASSLGEIAGGDTQYF
.	.	TRBV6-1	TRBJ2-1	TGTGCCAGCACCCCCGGTGGGGGGCGCCCCTACAATGAGCAGTTCTTC	CASTPGGGRPYNEQFF
.	.	TRBV4-3	TRBJ2-7	TGCGCCAGCAGCCAAGGGACGAGAGACTACGAGCAGTACTTC	CASSQGTRDYEQYF
.	TRBD1	TRBV7-2	TRBJ1-2	TGTGCCAGCAGCCTGGACAGGGACTATGGCTACACCTTC	CASSLDRDYGYTF
.	TRBD1	TRBV29-1	TRBJ2-7	TGCAGCGTTGAAGATGCGGACAGGGGCTACGAGCAGTACTTC	CSVEDADRGYEQYF
.	.	TRBV20-1	TRBJ2-3	TGCAGTGCCAGGCCCATAGGGGGGGGTCTGACGCAGTATTTT	CSARPIGGGLTQYF
.	TRBD1	TRBV30	TRBJ1-1	TGTGCCTGGATGGGACAGCTGGACACTGAAGCTTTCTTT	CAWMGQLDTEAFF
.	.	TRBV15	TRBJ1-6	TGTGCCACCAGCAAGTACAGCCAAAATTCACCCCTCCACTTT	CATSKYSQNSPLHF
.	.	TRBV5-4	TRBJ1-2	TGTGCCAGCAGCTTGGAAAGATCGTCGCGCACCTTC	CASSLERSSRTF
.	TRBD1	TRBV25-1	TRBJ1-1	TGTGCCAGCAGTGAATCCAGGGGGCAGGACACTGAAGCTTTCTTT	CASSESRGQDTEAFF
.	.	TRBV24-1	TRBJ2-2	TGTGCCACCAGTGATCGGCAGCGGAACACCGGGGAGCTGTTTTTT	CATSDRQRNTGELFF
.	.	TRBV4-2	TRBJ1-4	TGTGCCAGCAGCTACGACGGTCTTAATGAAAAACTGTTTTTT	CASSYDGLNEKLFF
.	.	TRBV25-1	TRBJ2-1	TGTGCCAGCAGTGCTCATGGGGACTACAATGAGCAGTTCTTC	CASSAHGDYNEQFF
.	TRBD2	TRBV15	TRBJ2-7	TGTGCCACCAGCAGAGATAGTACTAGCGGGACCATCTACGAGCAGTACTTC	CATSRDSTSGTIYEQYF
.	TRBD2	TRBV29-1	TRBJ2-5	TGCAGCGTTGCTAGCGGGAGGTTCGAGACCCAGTACTTC	CSVASGRFETQYF
.	.	TRBV7-3	TRBJ1-1	TGTGCCAGCAGTGGACAGCTTGAAGCTTTCTTT	CASSGQLEAFF
.	TRBD1	TRBV7-3	TRBJ2-7	TGTGCCAGCAGCTTTGGCGGGACAGGGGTTAACGAGCAGTACTTC	CASSFGGTGVNEQYF
once	.	TRBV6-1	TRBJ2-7	TGTGCCAGCAGGGGCAGGGGGGAAAACGAGCAGTACTTC	CASRGRGENEQYF
.	.	TRBV3-1	TRBJ1-1	TGTGCCAGCAGCCACCAAAACACTGAAGCTTTCTTT	CASSHQNTEAFF
.	TRBD1	TRBV7-2	TRBJ1-3	TGTGCCAGCAGCTCCCCTACAGGGGCGGTTGGAAACACCATATATTTT	CASSSPTGAVGNTIYF
.	TRBD2	TRBV2	TRBJ2-1	TGTGCCAGCAGTGAGTTGCGGGAGCGACAGTTCTTC	CASSELRERQFF
.	TRBD1	TRBV20-1	TRBJ2-3	TGCAGTGCTAGGGACAGGAGCACAGATACGCAGTATTTT	CSARDRSTDTQYF
.	.	TRBV19	TRBJ1-6	TGTGCCAGTCGGGACACCCTGAGCTCCTATAATTCACCCCTCCACTTT	CASRDTLSSYNSPLHF